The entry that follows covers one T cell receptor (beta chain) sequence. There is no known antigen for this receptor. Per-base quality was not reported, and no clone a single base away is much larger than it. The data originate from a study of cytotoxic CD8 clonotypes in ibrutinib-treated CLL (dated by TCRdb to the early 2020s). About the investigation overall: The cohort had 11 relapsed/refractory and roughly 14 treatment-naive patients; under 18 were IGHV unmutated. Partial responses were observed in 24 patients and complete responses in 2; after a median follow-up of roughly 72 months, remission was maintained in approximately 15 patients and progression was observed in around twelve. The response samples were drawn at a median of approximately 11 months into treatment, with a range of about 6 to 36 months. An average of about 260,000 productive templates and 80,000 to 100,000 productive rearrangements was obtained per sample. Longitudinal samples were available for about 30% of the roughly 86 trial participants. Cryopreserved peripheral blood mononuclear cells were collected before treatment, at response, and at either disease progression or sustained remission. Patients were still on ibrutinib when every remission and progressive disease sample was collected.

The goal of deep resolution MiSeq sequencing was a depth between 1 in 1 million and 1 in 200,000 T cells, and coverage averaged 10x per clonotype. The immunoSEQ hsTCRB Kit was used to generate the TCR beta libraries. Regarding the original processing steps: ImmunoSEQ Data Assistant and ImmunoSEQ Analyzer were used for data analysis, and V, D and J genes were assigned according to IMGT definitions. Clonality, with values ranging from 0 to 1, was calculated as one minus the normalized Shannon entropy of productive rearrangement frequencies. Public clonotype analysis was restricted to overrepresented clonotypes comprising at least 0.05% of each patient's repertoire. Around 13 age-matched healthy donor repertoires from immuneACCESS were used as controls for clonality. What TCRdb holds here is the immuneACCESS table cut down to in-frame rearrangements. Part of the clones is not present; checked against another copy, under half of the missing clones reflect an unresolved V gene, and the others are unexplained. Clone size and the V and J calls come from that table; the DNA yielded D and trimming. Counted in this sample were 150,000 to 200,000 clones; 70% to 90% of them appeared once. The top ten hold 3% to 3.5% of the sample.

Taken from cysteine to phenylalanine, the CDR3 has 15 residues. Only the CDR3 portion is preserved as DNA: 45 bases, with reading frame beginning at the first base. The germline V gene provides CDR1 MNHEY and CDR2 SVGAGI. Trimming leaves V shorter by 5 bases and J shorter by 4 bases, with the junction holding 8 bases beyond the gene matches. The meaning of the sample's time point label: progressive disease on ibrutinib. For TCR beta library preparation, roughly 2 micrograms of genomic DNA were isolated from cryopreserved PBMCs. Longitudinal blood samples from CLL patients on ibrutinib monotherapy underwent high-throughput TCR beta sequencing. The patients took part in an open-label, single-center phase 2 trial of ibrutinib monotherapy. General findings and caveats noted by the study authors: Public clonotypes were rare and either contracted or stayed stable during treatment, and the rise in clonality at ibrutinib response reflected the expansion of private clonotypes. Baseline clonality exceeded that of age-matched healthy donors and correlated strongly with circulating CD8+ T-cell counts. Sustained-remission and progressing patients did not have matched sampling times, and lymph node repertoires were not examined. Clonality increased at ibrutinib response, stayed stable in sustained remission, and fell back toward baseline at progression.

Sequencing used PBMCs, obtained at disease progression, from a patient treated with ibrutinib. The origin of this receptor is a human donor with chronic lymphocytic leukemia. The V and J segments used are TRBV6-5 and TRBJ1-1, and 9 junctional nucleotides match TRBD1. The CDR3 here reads CASSQMTGGGTEAFF. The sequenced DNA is TGTGCCAGCAGTCAAATGACAGGGGGTGGCACTGAAGCTTTCTTT.